Each of the 20 T cell receptor beta chains below was sequenced from the same sample in a study of T-cell memory formation after mild COVID-19. TCRdb reprocessed the 5' RACE reads via MiXCR and lists one record per CDR3 protein. This table holds about 100,000 distinct CDR3 sequences, 11% found once. The specimen sequenced was PBMCs or a T cell subset sorted from them (not recorded which). All receptors derive from a young man who had mild COVID-19 (a few samples of this study predate the infection). Cell type and time point are not known.

This clonotype was detected a few times. The chain uses TRBV11-2 and TRBJ2-3, with 14 bases identical to TRBD2. CDR3 length equals 16 residues. CDR1 and CDR2 (germline): SGHAT, FQNNGV. Trimming took 5 bases from V and 2 from J; bases not matched to a gene: 3. CDR3 sequence: CASSQTSGGVTDTQYF. The CDR3 bases are TGTGCCAGCAGCCAGACTAGCGGGGGGGTCACAGATACGCAGTATTTT.

This clonotype was seen many times. J is TRBJ1-5 and V is TRBV4-1; D unclear. The CDR3 extends over 14 amino acids. Germline CDR1 is MGHRA and CDR2 is YSYEKL. Between the trimmed V and J ends, which lost 1 base and 1 base, there was a span of 5 bases. For the CDR3, the DNA is TGCGCCAGCAGCCAAGGGCCCAGCAATCAGCCCCAGCATTTT. Amino acids: CASSQGPSNQPQHF.

V gene TRBV20-1 combines with J gene TRBJ2-5, with 9 bases that match TRBD2. Germline values: CDR1 DFQATT, CDR2 SNEGSKA (reference sequence). V lost 0 bases, J lost 5 bases, and 10 bases stayed unmatched. The CDR3 sequence is 16 residues long. CDR3 amino acids: CSARDRLAALVETQYF. In nucleotides, the CDR3 is TGCAGTGCTAGAGATCGACTAGCGGCCTTGGTTGAGACCCAGTACTTC.

The sample holds many counts of this clonotype. The genes are TRBV7-3 and TRBJ2-7, with D possibly matching TRBD1 (5 bases). Germline CDR1 and CDR2: SGHTA and FQGTGA. Trimming took 3 bases from V and 1 from J, leaving 13 bases between them. The CDR3 covers 15 residues. This CDR3 reads CASSFLLGVSYEQYF. The CDR3 region has the DNA TGTGCCAGCAGCTTCTTATTAGGGGTTTCCTACGAGCAGTACTTC. The full variable domain, with the rest looked up from reference TRBV7-3 and TRBJ2-7, is GAGVSQTPSNKVTEKGKYVELRCDPISGHTALYWYRQSLGQGPEFLIYFQGTGAADDSGLPNDRFFAVRPEGSVSTLKIQRTERGDSAVYLCASSFLLGVSYEQYFGPGTRLTVT.

This chain joins TRBV29-1 and TRBJ2-7; the D is unclear. Germline values: CDR1 SQVTM, CDR2 ANQGSEA. The V and J ends lost 0 bases and 4 bases respectively, with 7 bases between them. The CDR3 loop spans 12 amino acids. The chain's CDR3 is CSVEDGVYEQYF. The CDR3 DNA follows: TGCAGCGTTGAAGACGGAGTGTACGAGCAGTACTTC.

J is TRBJ1-2 and V is TRBV5-1; a possible D gene is TRBD1 (5 bases). Trimming removed 0 bases from V and 2 bases from J, with 8 bases in between. The CDR3 has 14 residues. Germline V gene sequence: CDR1 SGHRS, CDR2 YFSETQ. The CDR3: CASSLAWDNYGYTF. CDR3 sequence (DNA): TGCGCCAGCAGCTTGGCCTGGGACAACTATGGCTACACCTTC.

This clonotype has only a few counts. V is TRBV6-6 and J is TRBJ1-2; the match to TRBD1 covers 7 bases. Losses at the gene ends were 6 bases for V and 0 bases for J; bases not matched to a gene: 7. The germline V gene encodes CDR1 MNHNY and CDR2 SVGAGI (reference sequence). There are 15 residues in the CDR3. The CDR3 DNA reads TGTGCCAGCAGAGTCACAGGGGTGTCTAACTATGGCTACACCTTC. Translated: CASRVTGVSNYGYTF.

This chain links TRBV27 with TRBJ2-5; D uncertain. Trimming left V 6 bases short and J 7 bases short, with 12 bases between. The germline CDR1 and CDR2 sequences are MNHEY and SMNVEV (reference sequence). The CDR3 loop spans 12 amino acids. The CDR3 nucleotides are TGTGCCAGCAGCGGGCCCTGGGGGACCCAGTACTTC. Its translation: CASSGPWGTQYF.

The chain carries TRBV20-1 and TRBJ2-7; D gene unclear. The CDR3 is 14 amino acids. The germline gives CDR1 DFQATT, CDR2 SNEGSKA (reference sequence). Trimming took 3 bases from V and 0 from J, leaving 12 bases between them. CDR3 nucleotide sequence: TGCAGTGCTAGCGAACTGTGGAGCTCCTACGAGCAGTACTTC. Its translation is CSASELWSSYEQYF.

The chain's CDR3 is CASSPGTDYEQYF. Here the CDR3 DNA reads TGTGCCAGCAGCCCCGGGACCGATTACGAGCAGTACTTC. The V and J genes are TRBV7-3 and TRBJ2-7; the D gene could be TRBD1 or TRBD2 (5 bases each). CDR3 length: 13 amino acids. Germline loops: CDR1 SGHTA, CDR2 FQGTGA. V was trimmed by 5 bases and J by 4 bases, leaving 12 bases between them.

This clonotype was picked up a small number of times. This chain connects TRBV7-9 to TRBJ1-5; D is unresolved. CDR1 is SEHNR, CDR2 FQNEAQ, per germline (reference sequence). The CDR3 runs to 15 residues. Trimming took off 5 bases at V and 6 bases at J, with 17 bases between the two ends. The CDR3 protein is CASSRGGGSGQPQHF. The CDR3 nucleotides read TGTGCCAGCAGCCGGGGTGGTGGGTCGGGTCAGCCCCAGCATTTT.

The chain has TRBV5-1 and TRBJ2-5; the match to TRBD1 covers 12 bases. CDR1 and CDR2 from the germline V gene are SGHRS and YFSETQ. The CDR3 has 16 residues. V was pared by 5 bases and J by 3 bases, with 8 bases of the junction left unmatched. The DNA for the CDR3 is TGCGCCAGCAGAAAGGGACAGGGGGCAGGGGAAGAGACCCAGTACTTC. Translated: CASRKGQGAGEETQYF.

This clonotype was observed a few times. The J gene is TRBJ2-1, the V gene TRBV28, with D uncertain. The CDR3 has 12 amino acids. Germline V gene lookup returns CDR1 MDHEN and CDR2 SYDVKM. V lost 5 bases and J 6 bases, leaving 8 bases between the germline ends. CDR3 loop: CASSPLRNEQFF. The CDR3 DNA is TGTGCCAGCAGTCCACTCCGCAATGAGCAGTTCTTC.

This clonotype was recorded a few times. The V gene is TRBV4-3, the J gene TRBJ2-3; D is unresolved. The CDR3 runs 15 residues. Trimming removed 0 bases from V and 2 bases from J, with 9 bases in between. Germline V CDR1 and CDR2: LGHNA, YSLEER. The DNA for the CDR3 is TGCGCCAGCAGCCAAGACGACTCGAACACAGATACGCAGTATTTT. Amino acid sequence: CASSQDDSNTDTQYF.

This clonotype was seen a handful of times. The chain couples TRBV7-6 to TRBJ2-1, with D possibly TRBD1 on 6 matching bases. In germline, CDR1 is SGHVS, CDR2 FNYEAQ. The CDR3 extends over 13 amino acids. V was cut by 6 bases and J by 5 bases, with 11 bases left in between. The CDR3 DNA sequence: TGTGCCAGCAGTACGGACAGACACAATGAGCAGTTCTTC. Its protein product is CASSTDRHNEQFF.

This clonotype was observed a handful of times. The chain carries TRBV20-1 and TRBJ1-5; a weak D match, TRBD1 (6 bases). V gave up 0 bases and J gave up 5 bases, with 14 bases separating them. Germline V gene lookup returns CDR1 DFQATT and CDR2 SNEGSKA (reference sequence). This CDR3 is 15 amino acids long. CDR3 amino acids: CSARDQGLEYQPQHF. In DNA form, the CDR3 reads TGCAGTGCTAGAGACCAGGGGCTCGAATATCAGCCCCAGCATTTT.

This clonotype turned up a few times. In DNA form, the CDR3 reads TGTGCCAGCCTTCAGGTCCCAAAAGGAGGCGAAAAACTGTTTTTT. As protein: CASLQVPKGGEKLFF. This chain connects TRBV6-6 to TRBJ1-4; D gene unclear. The CDR3 totals 15 residues. V lost 8 bases to trimming and J lost 8 bases, with 21 bases between them. Germline CDR1 is MNHNY and CDR2 is SVGAGI (reference sequence).

The chain employs TRBV27 and TRBJ2-7; 8 bases match TRBD1. The CDR3 is 14 amino acids. V gave up 2 bases and J gave up 1 base; unmatched junction bases: 1. Germline values: CDR1 MNHEY, CDR2 SMNVEV (reference sequence). The CDR3 coding sequence is TGTGCCAGCAGTTTACGGGACAGGTCCTACGAGCAGTACTTC. It yields the protein CASSLRDRSYEQYF.

The chain couples TRBV7-8 to TRBJ2-1, with a weak D call TRBD1 (6 bases). With 5 bases removed from V and 4 bases from J, the gap between germline ends came to 15 bases. CDR3 length: 15 amino acids. Per germline, CDR1 SGHVS and CDR2 FQNEAQ. CDR3 in amino acids: CASSPRQATYNEQFF. CDR3 DNA: TGTGCCAGCAGCCCAAGACAGGCTACTTACAATGAGCAGTTCTTC.

A few counts support this clonotype. The chain uses TRBV5-5 and TRBJ2-6; D is possibly TRBD1 (7 bases). Germline CDR1 is SGHKS and CDR2 is YYEKEE (reference sequence). V was cut by 6 bases and J by 1 base, with 23 bases left in between. The CDR3 has 19 residues. The CDR3 bases are TGTGCCAGCAACTTCGGACAGGACTATCTCGCTTCTGGGGCCAACGTCCTGACTTTC. Protein sequence: CASNFGQDYLASGANVLTF.